The source of this TCR beta chain is a study of CD8 T cells in ankylosing spondylitis. Overall study results and limits: With a CD8+ phenotype, disease-linked clones were relatively rare in peripheral blood. Some of these motif variants have turned up before, in reports on reactive arthritis synovial fluid and blood. It appeared that ankylosing spondylitis blood was characterized by a TCR beta motif of fewer than 10 highly homologous variants.

As for this clonotype: The target antigen is unknown.

Construction of TCR beta libraries was performed using quantitative 5'-RACE with molecular barcodes. Using its own MiXCR run on the 5' RACE reads, TCRdb lists one record per CDR3 protein. The sample shows 250,000 to 350,000 distinct CDR3 sequences, 20% of them seen only once. Germline trimming cut 6 bases from V and 6 bases from J; bases unmatched to any gene: 6. There are 13 residues in the CDR3. CDR1 is SGHTA, CDR2 FQGNSA, per germline. Sample: blood, either unsorted or a sorted T cell fraction (not recorded which). The rearrangement joins TRBV7-2 to TRBJ2-5; TRBD2 aligns across 8 bases. The receptor was isolated from a male donor with ankylosing spondylitis or in good health (not recorded which). As DNA, the CDR3 is TGTGCCAGCAGTTACGGACTAGCCAAGACCCAGTACTTC. Residues: CASSYGLAKTQYF.